This T cell receptor (beta chain) came from a study of T cell responses to AZD1222 COVID-19 vaccine. Study-wide findings and caveats: The repertoires were collected only after the peak T cell response. Spike-spanning, vaccine-associated CD4 TCRs were dominant at 160-218 and 743-854. Donors were largely white British and mainly female; clonal diversity was possibly underestimated.

The table came from immunoSEQ multiplex PCR; TCRdb's copy has only in-frame clones and leaves some out. The sample records about 170,000 clones, 93% being singletons. This clone was found once. Its antigen is currently unknown. This TCR derives from an adult in good health. Here the sequenced sample was peripheral blood, taken on day 0 of AZD1222 vaccination.

This CDR3 is CSIHNPLENTIYF. Written as DNA, the CDR3 is TGCAGCATCCACAACCCACTTGAAAACACCATATATTTT. The chain carries TRBV29-1 and TRBJ1-3; D not certain. Looked up from germline, CDR1 is SQVTM and CDR2 is ANQGSEA. Trimming cost V 8 bases and J 6 bases, with 17 bases left between them. CDR3 length: 13 amino acids.